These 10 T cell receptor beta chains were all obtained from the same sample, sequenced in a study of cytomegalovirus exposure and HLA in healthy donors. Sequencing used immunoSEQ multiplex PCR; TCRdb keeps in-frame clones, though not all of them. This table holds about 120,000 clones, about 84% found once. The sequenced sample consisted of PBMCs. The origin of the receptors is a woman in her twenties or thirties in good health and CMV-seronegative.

The CDR3 sequence: CASSPTGSYEQYF. The CDR3 nucleotides read TGTGCCAGCTCACCAACAGGGAGCTACGAGCAGTACTTC. J is TRBJ2-7 and V is TRBV18; a weak D match, TRBD1 (6 bases). The CDR3 consists of 13 residues. Trimming stripped 2 bases from V and 3 bases from J, with 8 bases between. CDR1 is KGHSH, CDR2 LQKENI, per germline.

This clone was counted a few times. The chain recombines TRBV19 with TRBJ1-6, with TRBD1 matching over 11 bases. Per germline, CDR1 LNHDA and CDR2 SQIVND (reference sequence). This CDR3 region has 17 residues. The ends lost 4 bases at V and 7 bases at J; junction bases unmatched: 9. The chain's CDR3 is CASSTSPGTGGNSPLHF. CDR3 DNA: TGTGCCAGTAGTACCTCACCCGGGACAGGGGGAAATTCACCCCTCCACTTT.

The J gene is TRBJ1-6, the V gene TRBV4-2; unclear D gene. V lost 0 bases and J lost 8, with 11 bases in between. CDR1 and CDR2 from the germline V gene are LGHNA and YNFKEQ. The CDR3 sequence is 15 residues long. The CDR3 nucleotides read TGTGCCAGCAGCCAAGATTTGGGCGGGGATTCACCCCTCCACTTT. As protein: CASSQDLGGDSPLHF.

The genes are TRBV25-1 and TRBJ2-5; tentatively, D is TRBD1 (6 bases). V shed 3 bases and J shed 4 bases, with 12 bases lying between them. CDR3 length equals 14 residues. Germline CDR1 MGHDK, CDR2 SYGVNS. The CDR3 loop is CASSEYTGLETQYF. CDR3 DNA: TGTGCCAGCAGTGAGTACACAGGGTTAGAGACCCAGTACTTC.

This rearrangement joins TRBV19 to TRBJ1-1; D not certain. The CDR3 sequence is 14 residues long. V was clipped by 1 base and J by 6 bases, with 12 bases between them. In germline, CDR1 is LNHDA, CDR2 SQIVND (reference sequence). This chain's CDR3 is CASSIVPNRAEAFF. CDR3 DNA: TGTGCCAGTAGTATAGTGCCCAACCGGGCTGAAGCTTTCTTT.

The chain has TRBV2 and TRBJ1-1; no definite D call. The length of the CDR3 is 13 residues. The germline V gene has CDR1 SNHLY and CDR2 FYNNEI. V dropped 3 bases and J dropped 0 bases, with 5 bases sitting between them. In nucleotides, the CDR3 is TGTGCCAGCAGTGACAGGCTGAACACTGAAGCTTTCTTT. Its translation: CASSDRLNTEAFF.

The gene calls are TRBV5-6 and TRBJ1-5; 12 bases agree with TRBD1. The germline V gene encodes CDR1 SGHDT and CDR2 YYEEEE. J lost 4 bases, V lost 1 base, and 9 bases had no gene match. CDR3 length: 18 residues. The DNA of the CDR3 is TGTGCCAGCAGCTTGCCGGGGACAGGGGGCCCCTCTAATCAGCCCCAGCATTTT. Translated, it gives CASSLPGTGGPSNQPQHF.

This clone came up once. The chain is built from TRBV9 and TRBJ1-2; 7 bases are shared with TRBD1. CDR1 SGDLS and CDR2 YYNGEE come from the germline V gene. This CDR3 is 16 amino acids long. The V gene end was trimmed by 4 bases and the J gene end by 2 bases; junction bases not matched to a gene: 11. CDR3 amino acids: CASSLAPQGINYGYTF. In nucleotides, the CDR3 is TGTGCCAGCAGCCTAGCTCCACAGGGGATCAACTATGGCTACACCTTC.

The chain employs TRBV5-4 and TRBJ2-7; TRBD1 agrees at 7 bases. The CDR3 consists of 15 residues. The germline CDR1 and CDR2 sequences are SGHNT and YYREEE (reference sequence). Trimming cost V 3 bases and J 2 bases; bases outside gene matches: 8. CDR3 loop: CASSSTTGTAYEQYF. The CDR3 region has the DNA TGTGCCAGCAGCTCTACCACCGGGACAGCCTACGAGCAGTACTTC. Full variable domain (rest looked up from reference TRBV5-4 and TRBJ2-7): ETGVTQSPTHLIKTRGQQVTLRCSSQSGHNTVSWYQQALGQGPQFIFQYYREEENGRGNFPPRFSGLQFPNYSSELNVNALELDDSALYLCASSSTTGTAYEQYFGPGTRLTVT.

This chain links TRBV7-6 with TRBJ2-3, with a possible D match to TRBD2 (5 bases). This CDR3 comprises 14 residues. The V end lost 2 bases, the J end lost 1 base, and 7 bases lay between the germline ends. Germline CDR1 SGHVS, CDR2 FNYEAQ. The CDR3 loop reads CASSLWERTDTQYF. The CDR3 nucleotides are TGTGCCAGCAGCTTATGGGAGCGCACAGATACGCAGTATTTT.